This TCR beta chain was identified in a study of CD8 T cells in Susac syndrome. The CDR3 covers 13 residues. Germline loops: CDR1 WSHSY, CDR2 SAAADI. Trimming stripped 2 bases from V and 4 bases from J, with 8 bases between. Random hexamers were used to reverse transcribe an amount of roughly 0.45 to 1 ug RNA. One entry per CDR3 protein results from TCRdb running MiXCR on the immunoSEQ multiplex PCR reads. The sample has about 400,000 distinct CDR3 sequences, around 83% seen once. Source material: CD8+ T cells from PBMCs. This sequence was found in a human donor with multiple sclerosis. The chain employs TRBV10-2 and TRBJ2-5; D could derive from TRBD1 or TRBD2 (5 bases each). CDR3 coding DNA: TGCGCCAGCAGTGAGCTGGGACCAGAGACCCAGTACTTC. Translation: CASSELGPETQYF.